This TCR beta chain was sequenced for a study of cytomegalovirus exposure and HLA in healthy donors. Overall study results and limits: Follow-up analysis found HLA locus-dependent TCR association rates, highest for DRB1 and lowest for HLA-C. Among the CMV-associated chains, three were confirmed in vitro as specific for CMV antigens. Productive rates of about 87% or about 30% were seen for most TCR beta V segments in an earlier analysis. Across all donors, roughly uniform sequencing depth was an assumption of the presence/absence analyses.

Trimming removed 3 bases at V and 0 bases at J, with 5 bases between. This CDR3 has 13 residues. Germline CDR1 reads SNHLY; CDR2 reads FYNNEI. Concerning this clone itself: Its cognate antigen is unknown.

PCR amplification relied on 60 Vbeta primers (plus 13 Jbeta primers). Sequencing used immunoSEQ multiplex PCR; TCRdb keeps in-frame clones, though not all of them. The sample lists under 200,000 clones, about 85% occurring once. This chain links TRBV2 with TRBJ1-2, with D hard to call. Specimen: PBMCs. The sequence came from a man aged 25-40 years in good health and CMV-seropositive. In nucleotides, the CDR3 is TGTGCCAGCAGTGACATAGCTAACTATGGCTACACCTTC. Encoded protein: CASSDIANYGYTF.